Below, one T cell receptor (beta chain) is given with its context. Its antigen remains unknown. This sample is drawn from a study of post-analysis software for immune sequencing data. About the study: Relapsing-remitting, secondary progressive and progressive-relapsing multiple sclerosis courses were included.

Study findings and constraints: Included in a set of five TRBV segments more frequent in patients than controls were TRBV5-6, TRBV5-1 and TRBV20-1. By F measure, samples from a shared preparation batch strongly co-clustered. Significantly lower normalized Chao1 diversity was found in patients with multiple sclerosis relative to controls.

Germline CDR1 is MNHNY and CDR2 is SVGAGI (reference sequence). Trimming took 10 bases from V and 3 from J, leaving 13 bases between them. This CDR3 has 13 residues. Libraries were made from TCR beta cDNA, and they carried unique molecular identifiers. The yield from approximately 1 to 10 million T cells was around 500,000 cDNA molecules in total. TCRdb recomputed calls from the PCR reads with MiXCR, one row per CDR3 protein. The sample records about 150,000 distinct CDR3 sequences, roughly 31% being singletons. The chain links TRBV6-6 to TRBJ1-3; D not resolved. The TCR comes from a girl aged 5-17 years with multiple sclerosis. Sequenced input: blood. CDR3 in DNA: TGTGCCACCGAAGGGCGCGGTGGAAACACCATATATTTT. It is translated as CATEGRGGNTIYF.